Here is one T cell receptor (beta chain) with its context. Its matching antigen is unknown. Data came from immunoSEQ multiplex PCR; TCRdb stores just in-frame clones and leaves some out. The sample lists some 72,000 clones; roughly 94% were seen once. The data derive from a study of T cell responses to AZD1222 COVID-19 vaccine. Germline V CDR1 and CDR2: SGDLS, YYNGEE. This CDR3 is 15 amino acids long. J was trimmed by 6 bases and V by 4 bases; bases with no gene match: 4. Findings and limits, study-wide: Most donors were white British and more were female, and clonal diversity was possibly underestimated. Spike-specific TCR depth and breadth grew after two AZD1222 doses.

The TCR originated in an adult in good health. The chain has TRBV9 and TRBJ2-3, with 14 positions matching TRBD2. The sequencing here drew on peripheral blood, taken on day 0 of MenACWY control vaccination. CDR3 in DNA: TGTGCCAGCAGCCCGGGACTAGCGGGAGCTGATACGCAGTATTTT. This codes for CASSPGLAGADTQYF.